This T cell receptor (beta chain) was identified during a study of blood T cell repertoires in COVID-19. The assay was immunoSEQ multiplex PCR, and TCRdb's table has in-frame clones only and misses some. The repertoire holds around 70,000 clones, with 75% as singletons. The CDR3 loop spans 18 amino acids. Germline loops: CDR1 MDHEN, CDR2 SYDVKM. After removal of 3 bases from V and 7 bases from J, the junction contained 14 bases not matched to a gene. The receptor's source is a man between 65 and 79 years old with acute or convalescent COVID-19. Sequencing used peripheral blood. The rearrangement links TRBV28 to TRBJ2-1; 11 bases line up with TRBD1. CDR3 in amino acids: CASSFVGGTGGPRNEQFF. CDR3 DNA: TGTGCCAGCAGTTTCGTAGGCGGGACAGGGGGTCCTCGTAATGAGCAGTTCTTC. The full variable domain, in which reference TRBV28 and TRBJ2-1 provide the parts outside the CDR3, is DVKVTQSSRYLVKRTGEKVFLECVQDMDHENMFWYRQDPGLGLRLIYFSYDVKMKEKGDIPEGYSVSREKKERFSLILESASTNQTSMYLCASSFVGGTGGPRNEQFFGPGTRLTVL.